The TCR beta chain under discussion was sequenced for a study of T cells after yellow fever vaccination. The CDR3 loop spans 16 amino acids. From germline, CDR1 is LGHNA and CDR2 YSLEER. Trimming cost V 0 bases and J 2 bases, with 14 bases left between them. UMIs were added to TCR cDNA along with a universal primer site when it was made by 5'RACE template switching. TCRdb re-called the 5' RACE reads through MiXCR, storing one row per CDR3 protein. Of roughly 250,000 distinct CDR3 sequences in the sample, 10% to 15% were seen once. This rearrangement joins TRBV4-3 to TRBJ2-7; TRBD1 or TRBD2 may be the D gene (5 bases each). The sequence was collected from a man aged 30-40 years who received the YFV17D yellow fever vaccine. Sequenced material: CD4+ T cells sorted from PBMCs, taken 45 days after the yellow fever booster vaccination. CDR3 loop: CASSQDRGGSTYEQYF. CDR3 DNA sequence: TGCGCCAGCAGCCAAGATCGGGGCGGGTCTACCTACGAGCAGTACTTC.